This TCR beta chain was observed in a study of TIL therapy for anti-PD-1-resistant metastatic lung cancer. Sequencing used immunoSEQ v3. The table came from immunoSEQ multiplex PCR; TCRdb's copy has only in-frame clones and leaves some out. The table has about 59,000 clones, more than 80% seen once. Time point here: pre-treatment sample, taken before nivolumab and TIL therapy. Stage 4 NSCLC adults joined between 2017 and January 2020. The V gene's germline CDR1 is SGHKS and CDR2 YYEKEE (reference sequence). The CDR3 is 15 amino acids. With V trimmed by 7 bases and J by 2 bases, 9 bases remained unmatched.

Sequenced material: blood, taken at baseline. The V call is TRBV5-5, the J call TRBJ1-5, with 7 positions matching TRBD1. The receptor was isolated from a person between 25 and 79 years old with non-small cell lung cancer. This CDR3 reads CASGLTGHRNQPQHF. The CDR3 DNA reads as TGTGCCAGCGGATTGACAGGGCATCGCAATCAGCCCCAGCATTTT.